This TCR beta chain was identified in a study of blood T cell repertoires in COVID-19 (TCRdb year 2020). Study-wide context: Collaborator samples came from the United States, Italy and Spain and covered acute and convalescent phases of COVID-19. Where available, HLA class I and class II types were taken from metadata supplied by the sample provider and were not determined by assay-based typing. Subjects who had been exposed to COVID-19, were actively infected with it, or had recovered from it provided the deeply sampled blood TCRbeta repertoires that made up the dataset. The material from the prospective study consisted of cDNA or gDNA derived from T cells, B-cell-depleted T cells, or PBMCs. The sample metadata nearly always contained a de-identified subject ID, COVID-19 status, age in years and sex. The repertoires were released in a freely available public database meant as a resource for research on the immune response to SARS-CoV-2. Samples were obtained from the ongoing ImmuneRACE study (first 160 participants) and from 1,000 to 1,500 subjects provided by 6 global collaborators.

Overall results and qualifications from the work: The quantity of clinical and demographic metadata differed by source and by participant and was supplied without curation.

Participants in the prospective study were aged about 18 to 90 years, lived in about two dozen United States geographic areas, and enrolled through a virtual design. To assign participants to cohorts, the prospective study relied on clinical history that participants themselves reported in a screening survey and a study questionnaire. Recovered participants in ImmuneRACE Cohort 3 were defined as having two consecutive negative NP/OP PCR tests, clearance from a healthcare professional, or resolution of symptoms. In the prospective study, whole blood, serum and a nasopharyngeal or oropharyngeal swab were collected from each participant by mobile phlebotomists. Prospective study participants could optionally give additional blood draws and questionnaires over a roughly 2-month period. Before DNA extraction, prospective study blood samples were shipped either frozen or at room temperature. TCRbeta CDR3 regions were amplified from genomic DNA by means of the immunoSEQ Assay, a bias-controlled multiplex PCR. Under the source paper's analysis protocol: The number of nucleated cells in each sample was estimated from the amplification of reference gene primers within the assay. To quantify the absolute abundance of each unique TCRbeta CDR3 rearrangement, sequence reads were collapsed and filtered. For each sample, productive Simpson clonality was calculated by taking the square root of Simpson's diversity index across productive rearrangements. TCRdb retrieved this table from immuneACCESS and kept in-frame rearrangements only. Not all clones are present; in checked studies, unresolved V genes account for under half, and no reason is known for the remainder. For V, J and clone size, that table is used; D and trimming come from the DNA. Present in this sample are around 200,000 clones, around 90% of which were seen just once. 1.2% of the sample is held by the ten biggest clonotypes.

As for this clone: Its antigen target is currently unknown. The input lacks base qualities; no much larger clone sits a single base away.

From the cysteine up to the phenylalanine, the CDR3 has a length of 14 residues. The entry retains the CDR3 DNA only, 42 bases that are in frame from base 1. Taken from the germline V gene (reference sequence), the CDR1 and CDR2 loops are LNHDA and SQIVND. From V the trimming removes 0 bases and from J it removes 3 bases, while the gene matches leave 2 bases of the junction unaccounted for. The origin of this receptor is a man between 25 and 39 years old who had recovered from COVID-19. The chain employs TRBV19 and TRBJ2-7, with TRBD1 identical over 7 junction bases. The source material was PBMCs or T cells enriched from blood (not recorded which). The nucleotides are TGTGCCAGTAGTATAGAAGGGACAGTCTACGAGCAGTACTTC. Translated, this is CASSIEGTVYEQYF.